This TCR beta chain is drawn from a study of blood T cell repertoires in COVID-19. Clones were sequenced by immunoSEQ multiplex PCR, and TCRdb holds only the in-frame ones, with some missing. The table includes about 170,000 clones, about 91% detected once. The CDR3 loop spans 13 amino acids. Losses at the gene ends were 1 base for V and 11 bases for J; bases not matched to a gene: 5. Germline lookup yields CDR1 SGHRS and CDR2 YFSETQ. Clinical histories supplied by participants themselves formed the basis of cohort assignment. This chain joins TRBV5-1 and TRBJ1-1, with TRBD1 matching over 10 bases. This TCR was recovered from a woman aged 18-29 years who had recovered from COVID-19. The sample consisted of PBMCs or T cells enriched from blood (not recorded which). The CDR3 loop reads CASSLKGDRGAFF. Written as DNA, the CDR3 is TGCGCCAGCAGCTTGAAGGGGGACAGGGGCGCTTTCTTT.